The sequence of this TCR beta chain was determined in a study of cytomegalovirus exposure and HLA in healthy donors (dated by TCRdb to about 2017). Background on the whole study: In an earlier analysis of roughly 500 of the donors, about 260 Gb of sequence data and 117 million unique TCR beta sequences from approximately 180 million T cells were reported. Approximately 310 gigabases of sequencing data and roughly 80 million unique TCR sequences made up an early release that covered approximately 700 HLA-typed donors. Among the roughly 370 genotyped donors, around 81% belonged to the genetic ancestry cluster associated with self-reported Caucasian donors. The study aimed to test whether signatures of past pathogen exposure could be identified by cataloging public T cell receptors. The study profiled the T cell repertoires of some 610 subjects by immunosequencing and related them to cytomegalovirus serostatus. A separate validation cohort of 90 to 150 different subjects was used in addition to the roughly 700-subject first cohort. To predict cytomegalovirus infection status, the study combined high-throughput TCR immunosequencing, statistical association of individual TCRs with disease status, and machine learning. A later analysis re-examined previously published TCR beta repertoires from roughly 650 donors and added high-resolution HLA genotyping to investigate patterns of TCR occurrence. Rather than drawing on any new phenotypic data, the later analysis identified candidate immune exposures from TCR beta sequences and the way those sequences occurred across donors. An earlier analysis of around 580 of the donors used high-throughput TCR beta sequencing to judge whether each TCR beta V gene segment behaved as functional or pseudogenic. Donor age, sex, ethnicity and CMV serostatus were collected together with the repertoire data. A later genetic analysis used genome-wide SNP genotypes for about three fifths of the roughly 700 donors, treating that subset as a discovery cohort. All discovery cohort repertoires had been generated on a single sequencing platform. HLA typing covered class I and class II loci at four-digit resolution. The number of typed donors differed by locus: roughly 629-630 for A, B, C, DRB1 and DQB1; 522 for DQA1; approximately 610 for DPA1; and around 470 for DPB1. Because of strong linkage in the cohort, 5 or 6 DR-DQ haplotypes were treated as single units for association and clustering. Among roughly 400 genotyped donors of the cohort, an average of approximately 240,000 unique TCR beta nucleotide sequences was sequenced per donor, of which about 19% were non-productive.

The cohort consisted of 666 healthy bone marrow donors. All cohort members were sampled while nominally healthy, although unrecorded immune exposures were likely present. The donor tested CMV seronegative and was one of the 352 seronegative cohort members. A peripheral blood sample was provided by each donor, and peripheral blood mononuclear cells were used for TCR beta sequencing. Genomic DNA extraction from the blood cell samples was performed with the Qiagen DNeasy Blood Extraction Kit. The germline V gene gives CDR1 as SGHTA and CDR2 as FQGTGA. Including cysteine and phenylalanine, the CDR3 has 15 amino acids. Only CDR3 DNA is held: 45 bases, read in frame from base 1. V and J are trimmed by 5 bases and 6 bases, and the gene matches miss 10 bases of the junction. To prepare the library, the immunoSEQ multiplex PCR assay was applied. A mixture of 60 forward primers for TCR Vbeta segments and 13 reverse primers for TCR Jbeta segments was used in the multiplex PCR. Amplification of the CDR3 region of rearranged TCR beta genes was performed with a multiplex PCR assay on genomic DNA. The Illumina HiSeq System was used to sequence the amplified TCR beta libraries as 87-base-pair reads. The study's own analysis went as follows. Across the 670 or so repertoires, a later analysis counted some 81 million unique TCR beta chains, some 11 million of which were shared by at least two donors. Raw reads were error-corrected and collapsed into unique sequences by a nearest-neighbor algorithm in which closely related sequences were merged to remove PCR and sequencing errors. CDR3 sequences were aligned to IMGT reference sequences to assign V, D and J gene segments. For a sequence to be retained, a match of at least six nucleotides was required to both a V gene segment and a J gene segment. A rearrangement counted as productive if the CDR3 had no stop codons and remained in frame with V and J, and every other rearrangement counted as non-productive. CDR3 was defined according to IMGT convention as the region running from the second conserved V-encoded cysteine to the conserved J-encoded phenylalanine. Sequences without an unambiguous match to a single V gene segment were excluded from the earlier analysis of a few hundred of the donors. In an earlier analysis of a few hundred of the donors, V segments were called functional above 56.7% productive rearrangements and were called segregating when the between-donor standard deviation exceeded 5%. To diagnose cytomegalovirus status from the catalog of TCR beta chain sequences, a statistical classification framework was built. V and J gene assignment, in a later analysis, came from comparing TCR nucleotide sequences with IMGT/GENE-DB human TR gene sequences. In a later analysis, CDR3 sequences and most-parsimonious VDJ recombination scenarios were assigned using the TCRdist pipeline. In a later analysis, each TCR beta chain was defined by its CDR3 amino acid sequence together with its V-gene family, and reads lacking a unique V-gene family were excluded. In a later analysis, several hundred highly shared, low-generation-probability nucleotide sequences were removed to address suspected cross-contamination and a sequencing artifact. For each public chain, a later analysis derived a clonal expansion index from normalized ranks of inferred template counts within each repertoire. In a later analysis, generation probabilities were computed with a VDJ recombination model fitted to out-of-frame rearrangements, and the resulting probabilities were checked against IGoR. Hypergeometric tests were used in a later analysis to score TCR-TCR, TCR-HLA and TCR-CMV co-occurrence, with a repertoire-size bias correction applied to the TCR pairs. To estimate false discovery rates, a later analysis permuted the HLA or CMV assignments 20 times. In a later analysis, co-occurring TCRs were grouped using DBSCAN, and TCRdist sequence similarity was added for clustering within HLA-allele-positive subsets. Repertoires with fewer than 30,000 or more than 120,000 public chains were left out of co-occurrence clustering, as were roughly five repertoires with anomalous nucleotide sharing. The table was pulled from immuneACCESS by TCRdb, which kept in-frame rearrangements only. Such tables lose some clones; where checked, under half of the loss comes from unresolved V genes, and the rest has no known cause. D and trimming come from the DNA, and the V and J calls and clone size come from that table. This sample holds under 250,000 clones; 60% to 80% were observed only once. The top ten clonotypes cover 2.9% of the sample.

This clone was picked up a small number of times. No antigen is known for it. Per-base qualities were not stored, and no clone one base away is much larger. What the work shows at the level of the full study, not this receptor alone: Across donors, most TCR sequences were observed very rarely, whereas some public TCRs were present in many individuals. A later analysis reported that several top co-occurrence clusters appeared linked to parvovirus B19, influenza, CMV and Epstein-Barr virus. Because HLA typing was missing for some donors at each locus, association tests included only the typed subset. A later analysis found that most CMV-associated TCR beta chains appeared HLA-restricted, with HLA associations seemingly driven largely by CMV exposure. In a later analysis, 15,000 to 20,000 TCR beta sequences were associated with specific HLA alleles at a false discovery rate of 0.05. The only immune exposure information available for the cohort was CMV serostatus. The presence/absence analyses assumed that sequencing depth was roughly uniform across donors, and that assumption may not be true. A further reported finding was that TCR beta sequences accurately predicted the HLA-A and HLA-B alleles for most subjects in the first cohort. V-gene and J-gene trimming of TCR beta chains was associated with a missense DCLRE1C variant in a later genetic analysis, and the association was replicated in an independent cohort. The 87-base-pair reads could not distinguish some IMGT-functional V segments, including TRBV6-2 and TRBV6-3, so those segments were excluded. Assigning TCR associations to individual alleles was difficult when HLA alleles, especially DR and DQ, strongly co-occurred. The study listed 150 to 200 TCR beta chains as associated with cytomegalovirus. A few of the identified cytomegalovirus-associated TCR beta chains were confirmed in vitro to be specific for cytomegalovirus antigens. Cytomegalovirus status was reported to be diagnosed by the classifier with high specificity and sensitivity in both the original and validation cohorts. Correlated functional status among segregating V segments might be attributable to linkage disequilibrium, but an unknown experimental factor could not be ruled out. This cohort had only TCR beta chains sequenced, and the lack of alpha or paired-chain data limited which features could be detected. The authors suggested that the approach could potentially be extended to other disease states and immunological phenotypes. Compared with the approximately 600-donor mean, donors in an Asian-associated ancestry cluster had fewer N-insertions in productive TCRs, according to a later genetic analysis. The sequencing pipeline was judged likely to have produced a cluster of highly shared sequence variants as a technical artifact. Because counts were too low, seventeen rarely observed V segments, including chromosome 9 orphons, were excluded from the earlier analysis of 587 of the donors. A later analysis found that HLA-associated TCR beta chains were more clonally expanded and had lower generation probabilities than equally common non-associated chains. In a later analysis, the rate of TCR association differed among HLA loci, with DRB1 alleles having the most associated TCRs and HLA-C alleles having the fewest. Broadly in line with IMGT annotations, most TCR beta V segments showed up in productive rearrangements about 87% or about 30% of the time in an earlier analysis of 450 to 750 of the donors.

This clonotype originated in a woman between 25 and 40 years old in good health and CMV-seronegative. The sample consisted of PBMCs. The chain employs TRBV7-3 and TRBJ1-2, with 9 junctional bases fitting TRBD1. The CDR3 protein sequence reads: CASSPTGGAEDGYTF. The DNA reads TGTGCCAGCAGCCCAACAGGGGGCGCGGAAGATGGCTACACCTTC.